The 21 T cell receptor beta chains below come from one sample, sequenced in a study of PD-1 blockade in mismatch repair-deficient tumors. Clones were sequenced by immunoSEQ multiplex PCR, and TCRdb holds only the in-frame ones, with some missing. Altogether roughly 130,000 clones are present, 88% being singletons, with the ten largest covering approximately 10%. The specimen comprised peripheral blood, sampled approximately 72 weeks after starting pembrolizumab. The receptors originated from an adult with mismatch repair-deficient cancer.

This clone is large. The gene calls are TRBV5-1 and TRBJ2-2, with 15 bases aligning to TRBD2. V lost 5 bases, J lost 5 bases, and 7 bases stayed unmatched. The V gene's germline CDR1 is SGHRS and CDR2 YFSETQ. The CDR3 has 17 residues. This CDR3 is CASRRTSGRAGTGELFF. Here the CDR3 DNA reads TGCGCCAGCAGACGGACTAGCGGGAGGGCTGGGACCGGGGAGCTGTTTTTT. The entire variable domain, with the rest obtained from reference TRBV5-1 and TRBJ2-2, is as follows: KAGVTQTPRYLIKTRGQQVTLSCSPISGHRSVSWYQQTPGQGLQFLFEYFSETQRNKGNFPGRFSGRQFSNSRSEMNVSTLELGDSALYLCASRRTSGRAGTGELFFGEGSRLTVL.

The J gene is TRBJ2-6, the V gene TRBV18; D is undetermined. Germline CDR1 and CDR2: KGHSH and LQKENI. V was cut by 6 bases and J by 0 bases, with 6 bases left in between. The CDR3 is 14 residues long. Written as DNA, the CDR3 is TGTGCCAGCTCCCCGGGCTCTGGGGCCAACGTCCTGACTTTC. It translates to CASSPGSGANVLTF. Full variable domain (outside the CDR3, taken from reference TRBV18 and TRBJ2-6): NAGVMQNPRHLVRRRGQEARLRCSPMKGHSHVYWYRQLPEEGLKFMVYLQKENIIDESGMPKERFSAEFPKEGPSILRIQQVVRGDSAAYFCASSPGSGANVLTFGAGSRLTVL.

The sample holds one count of this clone. This chain links TRBV4-3 with TRBJ2-2, with 9 bases aligning to TRBD2. CDR1 and CDR2 (germline): LGHNA, YSLEER. The trim removed 4 bases at V and 1 base at J, leaving 1 base unmatched. The CDR3 sequence is 15 residues long. CDR3 in DNA: TGCGCCAGCAGCCCACTAGCGGGGAACACCGGGGAGCTGTTTTTT. Amino acid sequence: CASSPLAGNTGELFF.

V and J are TRBV9 and TRBJ2-7; the match to TRBD2 covers 12 bases. Germline trimming cut 3 bases from V and 5 bases from J; bases unmatched to any gene: 12. CDR3 length: 17 residues. From germline, CDR1 is SGDLS and CDR2 YYNGEE. The CDR3 DNA follows: TGTGCCAGCAGCGGATCCGGGACTAGCGGGTTAGTCCACGAGCAGTACTTC. Protein: CASSGSGTSGLVHEQYF. The full variable domain, with the rest looked up from reference TRBV9 and TRBJ2-7, is DSGVTQTPKHLITATGQRVTLRCSPRSGDLSVYWYQQSLDQGLQFLIQYYNGEERAKGNILERFSAQQFPDLHSELNLSSLELGDSALYFCASSGSGTSGLVHEQYFGPGTRLTVT.

Details on this clone: One end of the junction does not line up with germline, which may come from a read error. CDR3 loop: CANSGSFDTGELFF. The CDR3 nucleotides are TGTGCCAACAGCGGGAGTTTCGACACCGGGGAGCTGTTTTTT. The V call is TRBV7-6, the J call TRBJ2-2; 8 bases align to TRBD2. The CDR3 contains 14 residues. The germline V gene has CDR1 SGHVS and CDR2 FNYEAQ. The entire variable domain, with the rest obtained from reference TRBV7-6 and TRBJ2-2, is as follows: GAGVSQSPRYKVTKRGQDVALRCDPISGHVSLYWYRQALGQGPEFLTYFNYEAQQDKSGLPNDRFSAERPEGSISTLTIQRTEQRDSAMYRCANSGSFDTGELFFGEGSRLTVL.

The chain has TRBV7-8 and TRBJ2-7, with TRBD2 identical over 11 bases. V lost 5 bases to trimming and J lost 9 bases; unmatched junction nucleotides: 18. CDR1 is SGHVS, CDR2 FQNEAQ, per germline. The CDR3 runs to 17 residues. The CDR3 nucleotides read TGTGCCAGCAGCCCACACAATAAGGGACTAGCGGTTTCGGTGCAGTACTTC. Its translation is CASSPHNKGLAVSVQYF.

Turning to this clone: Different DNA sequences within this sample yield the same CDR3. V usage is TRBV19 and J usage is TRBJ2-7; D uncertain. In germline, CDR1 is LNHDA, CDR2 SQIVND (reference sequence). Trimming pared 1 base from V and 3 bases from J, leaving 7 bases between. CDR3 length equals 13 residues. The CDR3 DNA reads TGTGCCAGTAGTATAGCAGGAGACTACGAGCAGTACTTC. This gives the protein CASSIAGDYEQYF.

This sequence joins TRBV5-1 and TRBJ1-1; 7 bases line up with TRBD1. The CDR3 contains 16 residues. V gave up 2 bases and J gave up 0 bases; unmatched junction bases: 7. CDR1 and CDR2 (germline): SGHRS, YFSETQ. CDR3 loop: CASSLREQGLNTEAFF. CDR3 nucleotide sequence: TGCGCCAGCAGCTTACGGGAACAGGGGCTGAACACTGAAGCTTTCTTT.

The V gene is TRBV30, the J gene TRBJ2-7; possible D gene TRBD2, 6 bases. V shed 3 bases and J shed 1 base, with 16 bases lying between them. The CDR3 spans 15 residues. Germline V lookup: CDR1 GTSNPN, CDR2 SVGIG (reference sequence). This CDR3 reads CAWSTGLAWSYEQYF. The CDR3 nucleotides are TGTGCCTGGAGCACGGGTCTAGCGTGGTCCTACGAGCAGTACTTC.

The rearrangement links TRBV7-6 to TRBJ2-1; 11 bases are a match to TRBD2. The germline V gene encodes CDR1 SGHVS and CDR2 FNYEAQ. The CDR3 sequence is 17 residues long. The trim removed 4 bases at V and 8 bases at J, leaving 13 bases unmatched. In nucleotides, the CDR3 is TGTGCCAGCAGCTATATCCCACCCACTAGCGGGAGTCATGAGCAGTTCTTC. Encoded protein: CASSYIPPTSGSHEQFF.

This clone showed up just a few times. The chain joins TRBV5-8 to TRBJ2-7; TRBD1 matches 7 bases. Trimming cost V 4 bases and J 0 bases; bases outside gene matches: 1. The CDR3 is 13 residues long. CDR1 is SGHTS and CDR2 is YDEGEE in the germline V gene. The CDR3 loop reads CASSTGDSYEQYF. In nucleotides, the CDR3 is TGTGCCAGCAGCACAGGGGACTCCTACGAGCAGTACTTC.

The chain combines TRBV11-2 with TRBJ2-3, with TRBD1 as a possible D gene (5 bases). V was trimmed by 2 bases and J by 2 bases, leaving 11 bases between them. This CDR3 is 15 amino acids long. CDR1 is SGHAT, CDR2 FQNNGV, per germline. In nucleotides, the CDR3 is TGTGCCAGCAGCTTAAACGCCAGGGACACAGATACGCAGTATTTT. It is translated as CASSLNARDTDTQYF.

The chain is built from TRBV6-6 and TRBJ2-5, with D perhaps being TRBD1 or TRBD2 (5 bases each). V was trimmed by 2 bases and J by 0 bases, leaving 10 bases between them. CDR3 length equals 15 residues. Germline V gives CDR1 MNHNY, CDR2 SVGAGI (reference sequence). For the CDR3, the DNA is TGTGCCAGCAGTTACGACCGAGGGGACCAAGAGACCCAGTACTTC. Its translation: CASSYDRGDQETQYF.

The chain is built from TRBV5-1 and TRBJ1-5, with TRBD1 matching 9 bases. This CDR3 is built from 15 residues. The V gene end was trimmed by 4 bases and the J gene end by 6 bases; junction bases not matched to a gene: 8. Germline V CDR1 and CDR2: SGHRS, YFSETQ. Here the CDR3 reads CASSEGQGLGQPQHF. CDR3 DNA: TGCGCCAGCAGCGAGGGACAGGGACTTGGTCAGCCCCAGCATTTT.

The genes are TRBV18 and TRBJ1-2; 8 bases are shared with TRBD1. V lost 3 bases, J lost 4 bases, and 7 bases stayed unmatched. This CDR3 has 15 amino acids. Germline CDR1 reads KGHSH; CDR2 reads LQKENI. CDR3 DNA: TGTGCCAGCTCACCCGTGGCAGGGGGCGGCTATGGCTACACCTTC. It codes for CASSPVAGGGYGYTF.

This chain uses TRBV9 with TRBJ2-1; 9 positions match TRBD1. Trimming removed 2 bases from V and 4 bases from J; junction bases left unmatched: 10. This CDR3 spans 17 amino acids. Germline CDR1 reads SGDLS; CDR2 reads YYNGEE. In nucleotides, the CDR3 is TGTGCCAGCAGCGTCGAAACGCCGGGACAGGGTTACAATGAGCAGTTCTTC. It codes for CASSVETPGQGYNEQFF.

The sample holds a few counts of this clone. The chain combines TRBV15 with TRBJ2-7; the D gene is possibly TRBD2 (6 bases). The V end was cut by 4 bases, the J end by 2 bases, with 9 bases between. CDR3 length: 13 residues. Germline lookup yields CDR1 LNHNV and CDR2 YYDKDF (reference sequence). The CDR3 protein is CATSIGRTYEQYF. The DNA of the CDR3 is TGTGCCACCAGCATCGGGAGAACCTACGAGCAGTACTTC.

The chain has TRBV7-9 and TRBJ2-7, with 7 bases matching TRBD2. The CDR3 contains 15 residues. V dropped 2 bases and J dropped 4; count of bases not matched to a gene: 8. CDR1 and CDR2 (germline): SEHNR, FQNEAQ (reference sequence). CDR3 DNA: TGTGCCAGCAGCTTAACTTCCACGGGAGGATACGAGCAGTACTTC. The encoded protein is CASSLTSTGGYEQYF.

V gene TRBV2 combines with J gene TRBJ2-5; 10 bases are a match to TRBD2. With V trimmed by 6 bases and J by 5 bases, 12 bases remained unmatched. Germline-derived CDR1 and CDR2 are SNHLY and FYNNEI. The CDR3 loop spans 16 amino acids. CDR3 residues: CASRTVASGSLETQYF. The CDR3 DNA reads as TGTGCCAGCAGGACTGTCGCTAGCGGGAGTTTGGAGACCCAGTACTTC.

The J gene is TRBJ2-1, the V gene TRBV7-9; 8 bases map to TRBD1. CDR3 length: 14 amino acids. Germline V gene lookup returns CDR1 SEHNR and CDR2 FQNEAQ (reference sequence). The V gene end was trimmed by 5 bases and the J gene end by 9 bases; junction bases not matched to a gene: 9. The CDR3 DNA sequence: TGTGCCAGCAGCGAGGAGGACAGGGTTGGTGAGCAGTTCTTC. This translates into CASSEEDRVGEQFF.

The chain joins TRBV4-3 to TRBJ2-1; D gene unclear. Germline V lookup: CDR1 LGHNA, CDR2 YSLEER. V lost 0 bases and J lost 0, with 6 bases in between. This CDR3 contains 15 residues. The DNA for the CDR3 is TGCGCCAGCAGCCAAGAGGGCAGCTCCTACAATGAGCAGTTCTTC. This codes for CASSQEGSSYNEQFF.